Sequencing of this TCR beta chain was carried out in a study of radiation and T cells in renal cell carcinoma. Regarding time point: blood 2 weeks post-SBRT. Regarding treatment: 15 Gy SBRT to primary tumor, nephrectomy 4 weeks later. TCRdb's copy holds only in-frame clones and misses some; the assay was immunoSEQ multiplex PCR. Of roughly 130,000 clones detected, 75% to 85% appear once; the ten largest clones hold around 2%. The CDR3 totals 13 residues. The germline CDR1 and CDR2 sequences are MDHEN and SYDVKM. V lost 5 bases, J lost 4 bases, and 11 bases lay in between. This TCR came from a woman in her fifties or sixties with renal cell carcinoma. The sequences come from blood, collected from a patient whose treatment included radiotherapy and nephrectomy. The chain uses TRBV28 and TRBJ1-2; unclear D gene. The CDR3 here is CASSTGPTYGYTF. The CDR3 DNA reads TGTGCCAGCAGTACCGGACCGACCTATGGCTACACCTTC.